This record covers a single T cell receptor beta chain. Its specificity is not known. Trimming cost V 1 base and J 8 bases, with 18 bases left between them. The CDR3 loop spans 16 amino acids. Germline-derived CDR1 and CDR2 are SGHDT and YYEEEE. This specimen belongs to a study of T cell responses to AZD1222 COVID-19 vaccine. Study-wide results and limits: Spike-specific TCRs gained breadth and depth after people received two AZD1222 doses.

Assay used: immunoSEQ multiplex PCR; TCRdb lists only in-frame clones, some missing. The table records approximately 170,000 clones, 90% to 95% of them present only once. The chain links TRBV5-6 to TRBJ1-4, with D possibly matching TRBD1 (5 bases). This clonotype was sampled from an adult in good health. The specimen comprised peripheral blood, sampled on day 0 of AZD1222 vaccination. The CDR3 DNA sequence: TGTGCCAGCAGCTTGAGTGTGGAGGGGAGCGAAGAAAAACTGTTTTTT. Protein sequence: CASSLSVEGSEEKLFF.